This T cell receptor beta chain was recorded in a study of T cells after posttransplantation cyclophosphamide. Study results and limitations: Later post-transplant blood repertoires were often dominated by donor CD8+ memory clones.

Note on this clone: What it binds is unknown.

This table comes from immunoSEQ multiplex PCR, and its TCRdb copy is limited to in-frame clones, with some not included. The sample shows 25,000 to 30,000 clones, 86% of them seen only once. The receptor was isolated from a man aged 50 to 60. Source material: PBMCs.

In nucleotides, the CDR3 is TGTGCCAGCAGCTTAGGAGCAGGGGAGCTTTATGGCTACACCTTC. Protein: CASSLGAGELYGYTF. The rearrangement uses TRBV7-8 and TRBJ1-2, with TRBD1 as a possible D gene (6 bases). V lost 1 base, J lost 5 bases, and 14 bases lay in between. Germline assignment: CDR1 SGHVS and CDR2 FQNEAQ. This CDR3 region has 15 residues.